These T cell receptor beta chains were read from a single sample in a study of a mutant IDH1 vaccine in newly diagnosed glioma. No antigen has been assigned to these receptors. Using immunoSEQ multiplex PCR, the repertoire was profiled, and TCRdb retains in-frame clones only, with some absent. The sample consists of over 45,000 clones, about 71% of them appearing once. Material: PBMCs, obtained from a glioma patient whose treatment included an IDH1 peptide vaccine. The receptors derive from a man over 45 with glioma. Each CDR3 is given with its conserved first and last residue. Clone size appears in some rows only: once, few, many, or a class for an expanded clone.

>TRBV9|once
CASSPKFSGGYEQYF
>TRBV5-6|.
CASSFGGLGTEAFF
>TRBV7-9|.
CALWGDEQFF
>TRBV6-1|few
CATRGTGENIQYF
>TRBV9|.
CASSSSGDTEAFF
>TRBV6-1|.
CASCRGRVAEAFF
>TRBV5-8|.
CASSLTGSTDTQYF
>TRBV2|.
CASRVRDRGLEQYF
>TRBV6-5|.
CASRKGPNNEQFF
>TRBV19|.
CASNERINEKLFF
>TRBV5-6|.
CASSQGQGIHYGYTF
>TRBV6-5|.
CASSFAGIGYGYTF
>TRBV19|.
CASSIYRDSQETQYF
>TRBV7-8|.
CASSLARNSNQPQHF
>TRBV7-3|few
CASSSEGFGYTF
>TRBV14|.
CASSPRDSYYEQYF
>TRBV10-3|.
CAIQGGGQATDTQYF
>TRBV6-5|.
CASRGGEAFF
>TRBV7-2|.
CASSQRVRTPPVVTF
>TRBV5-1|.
CASSWGGTGGNQPQHF
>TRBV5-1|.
CASSPGTASSNYGYTF
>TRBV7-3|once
CASSLTGTARRYNEQFF
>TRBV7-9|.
CASSWSSNTGELFF
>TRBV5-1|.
CASTRLAGGGVNEQFF
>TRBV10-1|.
CASSETLTDTEAFF
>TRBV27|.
CASSQAGRAFF
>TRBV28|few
CASSLFPTYGYTF
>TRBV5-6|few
CASSSNYGYTF
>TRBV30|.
CANGPFYEQYF
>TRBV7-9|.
CASEVGGNYGYTF
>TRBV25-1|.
CASSEGGTGANGYTF
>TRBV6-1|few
CASSDLYNQPQHF
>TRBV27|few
CASSSGGPSYNEQFF
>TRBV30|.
CAWSVEDSRPDTQYF
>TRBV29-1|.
CSVEGERGRTDTQYF
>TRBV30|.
CAWSLDRGTQYF
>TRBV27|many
CASAPLTVWGSSYEQYF
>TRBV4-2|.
CASSQGLSANYGYTF
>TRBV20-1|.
CSASSGVTQYF
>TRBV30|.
CAWSGTASGGAEKLFF
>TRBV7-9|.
CASRENAGEKLFF
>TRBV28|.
CANFVKTQYF
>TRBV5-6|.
CASSLGGPGVIMNTEAFF
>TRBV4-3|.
CASSQDNSESSGGYTGELFF
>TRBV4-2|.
CASSQEQGGQPQHF
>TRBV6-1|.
CASSEAGGPNYGYTF
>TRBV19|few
CASSLQGRAGANVLTF
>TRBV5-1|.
CASSLVAGEGEQYF
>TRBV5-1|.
CASSLGVGRTDEQYF
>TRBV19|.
CASSIDRGDSTGELFF
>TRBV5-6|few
CASSIRPGAVNYEQYF
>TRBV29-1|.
CSVEPLMNTEAFF
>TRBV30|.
CAWSTAGPLGAQPQHF
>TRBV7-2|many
CASSSPDSRAGGYTF
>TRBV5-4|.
CASSSSAGAFF
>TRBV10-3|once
CAISESRENQPQHF
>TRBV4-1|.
CASSRTDTQYF